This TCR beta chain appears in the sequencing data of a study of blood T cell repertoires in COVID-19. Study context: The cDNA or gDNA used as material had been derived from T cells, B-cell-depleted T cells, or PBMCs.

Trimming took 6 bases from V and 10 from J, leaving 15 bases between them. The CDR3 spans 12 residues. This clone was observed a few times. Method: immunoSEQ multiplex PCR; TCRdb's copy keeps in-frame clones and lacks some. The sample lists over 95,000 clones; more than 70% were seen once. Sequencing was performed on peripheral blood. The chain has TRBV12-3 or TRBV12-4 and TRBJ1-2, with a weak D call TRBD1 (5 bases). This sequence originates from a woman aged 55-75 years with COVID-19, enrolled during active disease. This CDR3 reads CASSRLGGDYTF. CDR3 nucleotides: TGTGCCAGCAGCCGCCTCGGGGGAGACTACACCTTC.